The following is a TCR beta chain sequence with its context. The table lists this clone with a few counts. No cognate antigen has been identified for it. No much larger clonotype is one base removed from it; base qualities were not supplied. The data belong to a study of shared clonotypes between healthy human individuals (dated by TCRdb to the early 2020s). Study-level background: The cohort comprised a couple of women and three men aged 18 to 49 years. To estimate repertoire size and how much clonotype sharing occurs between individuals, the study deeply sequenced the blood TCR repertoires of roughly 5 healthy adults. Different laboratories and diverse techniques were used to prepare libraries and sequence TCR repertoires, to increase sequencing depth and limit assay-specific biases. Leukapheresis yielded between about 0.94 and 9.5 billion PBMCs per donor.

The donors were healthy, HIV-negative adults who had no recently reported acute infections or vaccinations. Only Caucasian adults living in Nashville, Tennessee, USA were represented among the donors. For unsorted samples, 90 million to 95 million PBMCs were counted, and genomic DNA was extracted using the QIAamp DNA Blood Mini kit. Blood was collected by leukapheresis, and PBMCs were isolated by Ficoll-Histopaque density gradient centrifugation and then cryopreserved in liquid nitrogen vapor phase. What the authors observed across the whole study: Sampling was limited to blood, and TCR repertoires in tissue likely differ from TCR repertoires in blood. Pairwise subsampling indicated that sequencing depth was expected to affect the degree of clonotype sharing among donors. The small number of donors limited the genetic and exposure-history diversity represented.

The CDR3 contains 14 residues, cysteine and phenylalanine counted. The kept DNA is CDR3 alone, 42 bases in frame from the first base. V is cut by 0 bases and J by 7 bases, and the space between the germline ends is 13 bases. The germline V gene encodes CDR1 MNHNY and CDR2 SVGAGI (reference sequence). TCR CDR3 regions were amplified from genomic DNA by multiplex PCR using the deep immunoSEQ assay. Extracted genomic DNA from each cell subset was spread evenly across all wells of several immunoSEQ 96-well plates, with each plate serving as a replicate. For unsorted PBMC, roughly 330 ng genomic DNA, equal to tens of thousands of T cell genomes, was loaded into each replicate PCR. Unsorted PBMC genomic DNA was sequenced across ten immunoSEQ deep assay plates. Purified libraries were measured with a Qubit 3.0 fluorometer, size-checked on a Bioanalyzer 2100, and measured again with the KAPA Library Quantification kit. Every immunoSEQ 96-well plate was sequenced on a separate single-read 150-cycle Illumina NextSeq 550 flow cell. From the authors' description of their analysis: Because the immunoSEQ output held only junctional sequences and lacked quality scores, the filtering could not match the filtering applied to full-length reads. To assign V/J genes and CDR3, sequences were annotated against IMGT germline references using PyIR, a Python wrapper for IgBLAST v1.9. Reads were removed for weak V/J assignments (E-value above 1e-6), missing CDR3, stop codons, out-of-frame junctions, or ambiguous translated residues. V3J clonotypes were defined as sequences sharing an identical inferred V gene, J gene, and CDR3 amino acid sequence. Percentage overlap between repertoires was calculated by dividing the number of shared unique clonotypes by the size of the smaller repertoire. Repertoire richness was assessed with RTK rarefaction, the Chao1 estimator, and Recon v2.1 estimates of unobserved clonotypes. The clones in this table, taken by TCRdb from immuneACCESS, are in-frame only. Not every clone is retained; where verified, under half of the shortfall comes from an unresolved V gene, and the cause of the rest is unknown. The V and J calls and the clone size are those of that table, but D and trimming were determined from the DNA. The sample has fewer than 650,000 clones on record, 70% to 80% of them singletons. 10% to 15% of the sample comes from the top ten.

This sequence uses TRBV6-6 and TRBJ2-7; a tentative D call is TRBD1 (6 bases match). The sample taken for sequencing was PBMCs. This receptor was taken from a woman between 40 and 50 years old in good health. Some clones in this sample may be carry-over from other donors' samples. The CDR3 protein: CASSYSGPDSEQYF. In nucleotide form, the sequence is TGTGCCAGCAGTTACTCCGGCCCGGACAGTGAGCAGTACTTC.